Listed here is a single TCR beta chain. Its target is unknown. The record originates from a study of shared clonotypes between healthy human individuals. Germline CDR1 and CDR2: SGHRS and YFSETQ. The junction had 6 bases not matched to a gene; V was cut back by 4 bases and J by 7 bases. The CDR3 loop spans 15 amino acids. Measured with immunoSEQ multiplex PCR; TCRdb has only the in-frame clones, and not every one. The sample has more than 2 million clones, roughly 95% seen once. Notes on the study in general: In a handful of donors, 4.5% to 5.5% of naive CD4 clonotypes appeared in common.

The clonotype was recovered from a man aged 18 to 35 in good health. The sequenced sample was naive CD4+ T cells sorted from blood. The subset here: CD45RA+ positively selected. The V and J genes are TRBV5-1 and TRBJ1-6; TRBD1 matches at 9 bases. The CDR3 DNA reads as TGCGCCAGCAGCAAACGACAGGGGGAGAATTCACCCCTCCACTTT. Protein product: CASSKRQGENSPLHF.